The 22 T cell receptor beta chains given below trace back to one sample, sequenced in a study of chemoradiotherapy in HPV16-positive cancers. Clones were read by immunoSEQ multiplex PCR, and TCRdb kept only the in-frame ones, dropping some. Here the sample spans tens of thousands of clones, about 87% being singletons. Sequences were derived from blood, sampled from a patient who underwent chemoradiotherapy. The source of these receptors is a human donor with HPV-associated anogenital cancer.

The rearrangement joins TRBV28 to TRBJ2-7, with TRBD2 matching over 9 bases. V shed 1 base, J shed 5 bases, and the junction held 9 bases outside the gene matches. The CDR3 is 16 amino acids. CDR1 is MDHEN, CDR2 SYDVKM, per germline. The CDR3 here is CASSLYAGGRADEQYF. The CDR3, as DNA: TGTGCCAGCAGTTTATACGCTGGCGGGAGGGCAGACGAGCAGTACTTC. The variable domain in full, with the rest retrieved from reference TRBV28 and TRBJ2-7, is DVKVTQSSRYLVKRTGEKVFLECVQDMDHENMFWYRQDPGLGLRLIYFSYDVKMKEKGDIPEGYSVSREKKERFSLILESASTNQTSMYLCASSLYAGGRADEQYFGPGTRLTVT.

The gene calls are TRBV4-2 and TRBJ2-3; possible D gene TRBD1, 6 bases. This CDR3 has 15 amino acids. Trimming removed 0 bases from V and 2 bases from J, with 9 bases in between. Per the germline V gene, CDR1 is LGHNA and CDR2 is YNFKEQ. The CDR3 DNA reads TGTGCCAGCAGCCAAGAAGGACAGCCCACAGATACGCAGTATTTT. Protein product: CASSQEGQPTDTQYF.

The chain couples TRBV19 to TRBJ2-7; D not resolved. CDR1 and CDR2 from the germline V gene are LNHDA and SQIVND (reference sequence). CDR3 length: 14 amino acids. With 0 bases removed from V and 0 bases from J, the gap between germline ends came to 6 bases. In nucleotides, the CDR3 is TGTGCCAGTAGTATAGATAAGTTCTCCTACGAGCAGTACTTC. It encodes CASSIDKFSYEQYF.

On this clone itself: A read error may account for a junction end that differs from germline. V is TRBV11-2 and J is TRBJ2-5, with 11 bases matching TRBD2. CDR1 and CDR2 (germline): SGHAT, FQNNGV. The CDR3 is 15 amino acids. This CDR3 is CASRLAGGPGETQYF. CDR3 nucleotide sequence: TGTGCCAGCAGATTAGCGGGAGGGCCTGGAGAGACCCAGTACTTC.

The chain joins TRBV6-1 to TRBJ1-1, with TRBD1 identical over 8 bases. The germline gives CDR1 MNHNS, CDR2 SASEGT. The junction had 3 bases not matched to a gene; V was cut back by 6 bases and J by 3 bases. This CDR3 region has 13 residues. The CDR3 region has the DNA TGTGCCAGCAGGATGGACAGGGACACTGAAGCTTTCTTT. Its translation is CASRMDRDTEAFF.

As regards this clone: An end of the junction does not agree with germline; a read error may underlie this. This chain joins TRBV5-1 and TRBJ1-1; D ambiguous. This CDR3 region has 16 residues. CDR1 and CDR2 (germline): SGHRS, YFSETQ. CDR3 DNA: TGCGCCAGCAGCTTGGTAGGGTCCGGTGGGAACGCTGAAGCTTTCTTT. The encoded protein is CASSLVGSGGNAEAFF.

This chain joins TRBV4-1 and TRBJ2-5; D remains unclear. The CDR3 runs 15 residues. Per germline, CDR1 MGHRA and CDR2 YSYEKL. Trimming stripped 5 bases from V and 1 base from J, with 14 bases between. The CDR3, as DNA: TGCGCCAGCAGCAAAGCCGGTCAGGTCCAAGAGACCCAGTACTTC. Its protein product is CASSKAGQVQETQYF.

This sequence joins TRBV5-1 and TRBJ1-1; 9 bases map to TRBD1. The length of the CDR3 is 14 residues. V was clipped by 6 bases and J by 1 base; unmatched bases: 4. Germline CDR1 and CDR2: SGHRS and YFSETQ. DNA of the CDR3: TGCGCCAGCAACACAGGGGGCGGGAACACTGAAGCTTTCTTT. Its protein is CASNTGGGNTEAFF.

The rearrangement uses TRBV6-6 and TRBJ2-3; D gene ambiguous. The CDR3 has 14 amino acids. V dropped 6 bases and J dropped 2 bases, with 12 bases sitting between them. Germline V gives CDR1 MNHNY, CDR2 SVGAGI (reference sequence). The CDR3 DNA reads TGTGCCAGCAGCGCGGTCCGGGCCACAGATACGCAGTATTTT. Protein sequence: CASSAVRATDTQYF.

The chain has TRBV4-1 and TRBJ1-6, with TRBD1 identical over 7 bases. Germline V gene data show CDR1 as MGHRA and CDR2 as YSYEKL. Trimming took 0 bases from V and 10 from J; bases not matched to a gene: 6. The CDR3 is made up of 15 amino acids. Here the CDR3 reads CASSQDEGARSPLHF. The CDR3 DNA reads TGCGCCAGCAGCCAAGATGAGGGGGCCAGGTCACCCCTCCACTTT.

The CDR3 DNA reads as TGTGCCGGTAGGTGGGCAGACTATAATGAAAAACTGTTTTTT. This codes for CAGRWADYNEKLFF. This sequence joins TRBV7-8 and TRBJ1-4; no firm D call. CDR3 length: 14 residues. CDR1 is SGHVS and CDR2 is FQNEAQ in the germline V gene. Trimming pared 11 bases from V and 4 bases from J, leaving 17 bases between. Filled out from reference TRBV7-8 and TRBJ1-4, the complete variable domain reads GAGVSQSPRYKVAKRGQDVALRCDPISGHVSLFWYQQALGQGPEFLTYFQNEAQLDKSGLPSDRFFAERPEGSVSTLKIQRTQQEDSAVYLCAGRWADYNEKLFFGSGTQLSVL.

V and J are TRBV10-2 and TRBJ2-2, with D perhaps being TRBD1 or TRBD2 (7 bases each). This CDR3 comprises 15 residues. Germline CDR1 and CDR2: WSHSY and SAAADI. Trimming cost V 7 bases and J 4 bases, with 16 bases left between them. The CDR3: CASTRTGEGTGELFF. The CDR3 DNA reads as TGCGCCAGCACCCGTACAGGGGAGGGCACCGGGGAGCTGTTTTTT.

This clone appeared once. This chain joins TRBV18 and TRBJ2-2, with D hard to call. This CDR3 has 14 residues. The ends were cut back, 6 bases at V and 4 bases at J, with 12 bases in the middle. Looked up from germline, CDR1 is KGHSH and CDR2 is LQKENI. CDR3 nucleotides: TGTGCCAGCTCCCTTGGCCAGGCCACCGGGGAGCTGTTTTTT. It yields the protein CASSLGQATGELFF.

The chain combines TRBV27 with TRBJ1-1; D gene uncertain. This CDR3 has 13 residues. In germline, CDR1 is MNHEY, CDR2 SMNVEV (reference sequence). V lost 6 bases and J 1 base, leaving 9 bases between the germline ends. The CDR3 reads CASRRTRNTEAFF. CDR3 nucleotides: TGTGCCAGCAGACGTACAAGGAACACTGAAGCTTTCTTT.

The V gene is TRBV19, the J gene TRBJ1-3; perhaps TRBD1 as D (5 bases). The CDR3 contains 12 residues. CDR1 LNHDA and CDR2 SQIVND come from the germline V gene (reference sequence). Trimming shortened V by 7 bases and J by 3 bases, and 7 bases separated the two germline ends. In nucleotides, the CDR3 is TGTGCCAGTAATACAGGTGGAAACACCATATATTTT. Translating it yields CASNTGGNTIYF.

The chain is built from TRBV6-5 and TRBJ2-5; D gene unclear. V was trimmed by 2 bases and J by 0 bases, leaving 7 bases between them. The CDR3 contains 14 residues. Germline V gives CDR1 MNHEY, CDR2 SVGAGI. CDR3 DNA: TGTGCCAGCAGTTACACGTCGTACCAAGAGACCCAGTACTTC. Its protein product is CASSYTSYQETQYF.

This clone appeared a single time. Here the CDR3 DNA reads TGTGCCAGCAGTTTTACGGGGGCCCGTGAGCAGTTCTTC. Translation: CASSFTGAREQFF. The chain employs TRBV27 and TRBJ2-1, with D perhaps being TRBD1 or TRBD2 (6 bases each). The CDR3 length is 13 residues. The V and J ends lost 3 bases and 9 bases respectively, with 12 bases between them. CDR1 is MNHEY, CDR2 SMNVEV, per germline (reference sequence).

The V gene is TRBV11-2, the J gene TRBJ2-7, with D perhaps being TRBD1 or TRBD2 (6 bases each). V gave up 5 bases and J gave up 2 bases, with 13 bases separating them. The V gene's germline CDR1 is SGHAT and CDR2 FQNNGV. This CDR3 spans 14 amino acids. The CDR3, as DNA: TGTGCCAGCAGCCAAGGGGGGCTAGCCTACGAGCAGTACTTC. This sequence encodes CASSQGGLAYEQYF.

The chain joins TRBV6-5 to TRBJ1-5, with no clear D. Trimming left V 0 bases short and J 0 bases short, with 3 bases between. The CDR3 spans 14 residues. Germline values: CDR1 MNHEY, CDR2 SVGAGI. CDR3 region: CASSYSSSNQPQHF. The DNA of the CDR3 is TGTGCCAGCAGTTACTCGAGTAGCAATCAGCCCCAGCATTTT.

On this clone: Other nucleotide sequences in the sample specify the same CDR3. V usage is TRBV11-2 and J usage is TRBJ1-3, with D unresolved. V shed 5 bases and J shed 7 bases, with 9 bases lying between them. Looked up from germline, CDR1 is SGHAT and CDR2 is FQNNGV. This CDR3 spans 12 amino acids. CDR3 sequence reads: CASSPGGNTIYF. The CDR3 DNA reads as TGTGCCAGCAGCCCCGGCGGGAACACCATATATTTT.

The chain uses TRBV29-1 and TRBJ2-7, with 7 bases lining up with TRBD1. CDR1 is SQVTM, CDR2 ANQGSEA, per germline. V lost 6 bases to trimming and J lost 1 base; unmatched junction nucleotides: 9. The CDR3 loop spans 14 amino acids. CDR3 DNA: TGCAGCGTCTCAGGTGGGGACAGTTCCTACGAGCAGTACTTC. Translation gives CSVSGGDSSYEQYF.

V and J are TRBV5-6 and TRBJ1-2, with D maybe TRBD1 (5 bases). This CDR3 comprises 15 residues. CDR1 SGHDT and CDR2 YYEEEE come from the germline V gene. The V gene lost 4 bases and the J gene lost 4 bases, with 17 bases spanning the gap. DNA of the CDR3: TGTGCCAGCAGCCCAAGCAGGGTCTTTCGCTATGGCTACACCTTC. The encoded protein is CASSPSRVFRYGYTF.